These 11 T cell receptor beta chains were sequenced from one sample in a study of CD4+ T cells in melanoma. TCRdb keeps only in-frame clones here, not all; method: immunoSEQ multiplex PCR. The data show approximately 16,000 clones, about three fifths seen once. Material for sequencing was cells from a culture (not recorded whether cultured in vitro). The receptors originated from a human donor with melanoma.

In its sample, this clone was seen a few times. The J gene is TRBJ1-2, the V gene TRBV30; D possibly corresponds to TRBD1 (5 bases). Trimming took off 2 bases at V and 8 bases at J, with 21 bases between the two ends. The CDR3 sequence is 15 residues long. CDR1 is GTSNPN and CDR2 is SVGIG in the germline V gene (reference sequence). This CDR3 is CAWSHSGHRFRGYTF. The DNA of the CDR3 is TGTGCCTGGAGTCACTCAGGGCATCGCTTTAGGGGCTACACCTTC.

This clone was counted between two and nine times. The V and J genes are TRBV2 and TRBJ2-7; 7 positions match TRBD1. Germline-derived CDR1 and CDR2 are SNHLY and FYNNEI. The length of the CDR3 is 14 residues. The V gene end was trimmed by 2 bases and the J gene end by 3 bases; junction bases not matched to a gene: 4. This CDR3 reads CASSENRDSYEQYF. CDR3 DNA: TGTGCCAGCAGTGAAAATCGGGACAGCTACGAGCAGTACTTC.

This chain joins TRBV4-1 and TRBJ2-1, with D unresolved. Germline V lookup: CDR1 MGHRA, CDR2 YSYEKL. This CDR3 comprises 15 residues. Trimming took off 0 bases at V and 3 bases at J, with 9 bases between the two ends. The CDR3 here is CASSQDDQLYNEQFF. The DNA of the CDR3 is TGCGCCAGCAGCCAAGATGATCAGCTCTACAATGAGCAGTTCTTC.

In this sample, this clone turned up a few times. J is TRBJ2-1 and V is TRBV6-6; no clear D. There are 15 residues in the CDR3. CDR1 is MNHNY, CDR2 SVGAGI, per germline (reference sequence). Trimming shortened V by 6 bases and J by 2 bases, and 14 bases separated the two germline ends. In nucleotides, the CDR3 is TGTGCCAGCAGGACCGGGCCTCAGGCCTACAATGAGCAGTTCTTC. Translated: CASRTGPQAYNEQFF.

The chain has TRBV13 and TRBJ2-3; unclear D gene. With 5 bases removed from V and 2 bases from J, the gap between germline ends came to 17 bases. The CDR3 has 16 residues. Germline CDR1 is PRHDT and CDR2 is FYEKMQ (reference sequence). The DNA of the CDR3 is TGTGCCAGCAGCCGACTTTGGCAGGCCGACACAGATACGCAGTATTTT. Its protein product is CASSRLWQADTDTQYF.

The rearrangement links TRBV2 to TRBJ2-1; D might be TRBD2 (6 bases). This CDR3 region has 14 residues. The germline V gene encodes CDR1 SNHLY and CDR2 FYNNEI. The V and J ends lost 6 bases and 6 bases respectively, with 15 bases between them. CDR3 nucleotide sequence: TGTGCCAGCAGCGGGGAGCGGGTGGGCAATGAGCAGTTCTTC. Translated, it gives CASSGERVGNEQFF. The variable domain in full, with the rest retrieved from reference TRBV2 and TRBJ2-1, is EPEVTQTPSHQVTQMGQEVILRCVPISNHLYFYWYRQILGQKVEFLVSFYNNEISEKSEIFDDQFSVERPDGSNFTLKIRSTKLEDSAMYFCASSGERVGNEQFFGPGTRLTVL.

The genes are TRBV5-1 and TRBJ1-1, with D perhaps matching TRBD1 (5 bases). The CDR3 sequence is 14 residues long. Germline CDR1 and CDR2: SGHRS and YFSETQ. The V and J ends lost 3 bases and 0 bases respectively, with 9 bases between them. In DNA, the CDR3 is TGCGCCAGCAGCTGGGGGGGGGTGAACACTGAAGCTTTCTTT. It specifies CASSWGGVNTEAFF.

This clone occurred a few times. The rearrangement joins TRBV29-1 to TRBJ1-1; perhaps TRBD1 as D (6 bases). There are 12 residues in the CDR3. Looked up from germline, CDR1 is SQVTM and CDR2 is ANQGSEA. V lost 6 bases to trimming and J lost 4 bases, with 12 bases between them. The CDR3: CSVIRGGTEAFF. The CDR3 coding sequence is TGCAGCGTAATCAGAGGGGGCACTGAAGCTTTCTTT.

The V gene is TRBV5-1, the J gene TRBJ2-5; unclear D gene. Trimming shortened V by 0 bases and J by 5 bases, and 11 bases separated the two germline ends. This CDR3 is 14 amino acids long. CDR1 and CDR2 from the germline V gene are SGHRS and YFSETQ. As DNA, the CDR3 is TGCGCCAGCAGCTTGGCCCACGCCGGGGAGACCCAGTACTTC. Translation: CASSLAHAGETQYF.

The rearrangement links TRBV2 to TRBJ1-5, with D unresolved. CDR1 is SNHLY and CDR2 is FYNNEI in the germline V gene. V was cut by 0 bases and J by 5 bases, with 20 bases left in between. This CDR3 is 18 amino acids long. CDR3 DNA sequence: TGTGCCAGCAGTGAAGCGCTTTTCATGTGGAGGGATGATCAGCCCCAGCATTTT. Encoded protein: CASSEALFMWRDDQPQHF.

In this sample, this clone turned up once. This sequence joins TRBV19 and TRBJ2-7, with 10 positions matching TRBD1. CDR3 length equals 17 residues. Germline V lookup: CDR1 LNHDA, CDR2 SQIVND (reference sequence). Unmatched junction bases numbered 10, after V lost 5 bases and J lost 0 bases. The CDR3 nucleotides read TGTGCCAGTAGTTCAAGGAGGACAGGGGGGAGCTCCTACGAGCAGTACTTC. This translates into CASSSRRTGGSSYEQYF.